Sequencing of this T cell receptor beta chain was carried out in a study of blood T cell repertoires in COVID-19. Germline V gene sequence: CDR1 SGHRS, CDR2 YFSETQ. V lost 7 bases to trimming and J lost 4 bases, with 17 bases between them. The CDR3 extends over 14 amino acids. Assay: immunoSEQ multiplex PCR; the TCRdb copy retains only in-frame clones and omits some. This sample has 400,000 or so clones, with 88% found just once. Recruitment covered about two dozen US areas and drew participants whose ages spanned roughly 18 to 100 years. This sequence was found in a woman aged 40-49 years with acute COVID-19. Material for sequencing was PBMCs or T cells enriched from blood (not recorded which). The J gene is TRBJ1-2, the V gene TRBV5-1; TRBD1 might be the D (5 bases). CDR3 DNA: TGCGCCAGCTGGTCCGGGGGTCTAGGCTATGGCTACACCTTC. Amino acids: CASWSGGLGYGYTF.